One sample yielded the 22 T cell receptor beta chains listed below, sequenced in a study of T cell changes during pregnancy in multiple sclerosis. TCRdb's table, derived via immunoSEQ multiplex PCR, lists solely in-frame clones and lacks some. The sample has 50,000 to 65,000 clones; around 93% are singletons. The sequenced sample was CD8+ T cells from peripheral blood mononuclear cells, obtained in the second trimester of pregnancy. Receptor source: a female donor with multiple sclerosis, enrolled in a pregnancy study.

The chain is built from TRBV5-8 and TRBJ2-1, with D possibly being TRBD2 (5 bases). CDR3 size: 15 residues. CDR1 and CDR2 from the germline V gene are SGHTS and YDEGEE. The V gene lost 3 bases and the J gene lost 6 bases, with 16 bases spanning the gap. CDR3 nucleotides: TGTGCCAGCAGCTACGGTTCCACTCGGGGCAATGAGCAGTTCTTC. Its translation is CASSYGSTRGNEQFF.

The chain uses TRBV4-1 and TRBJ2-7; 7 positions agree with TRBD1. This CDR3 spans 17 amino acids. Per germline, CDR1 MGHRA and CDR2 YSYEKL. V shed 2 bases and J 0 bases; nucleotides not matched to a gene: 10. The CDR3 DNA is TGCGCCAGCAGCCAAATCTCTGGGGCAGGGGGCTCCTACGAGCAGTACTTC. Translating it yields CASSQISGAGGSYEQYF.

The rearrangement joins TRBV11-2 to TRBJ2-1; D is unclear. V was pared by 5 bases and J by 0 bases, with 11 bases between. The CDR3 extends over 15 amino acids. Germline CDR1 is SGHAT and CDR2 is FQNNGV. Written as DNA, the CDR3 is TGTGCCAGCAGCCCTACGTCATACTCCTACAATGAGCAGTTCTTC. It specifies CASSPTSYSYNEQFF.

The chain employs TRBV4-1 and TRBJ2-3; D ambiguous. Trimming cost V 1 base and J 4 bases, with 12 bases left between them. The CDR3 extends over 15 amino acids. CDR1 is MGHRA and CDR2 is YSYEKL in the germline V gene. The CDR3: CASSQVALSADTQYF. CDR3 in DNA: TGCGCCAGCAGCCAAGTTGCACTCAGCGCAGATACGCAGTATTTT.

The chain has TRBV29-1 and TRBJ2-1; 8 nucleotides agree with TRBD1. The CDR3 covers 20 residues. V lost 1 base, J lost 0 bases, and 17 bases stayed unmatched. CDR1 and CDR2 from the germline V gene are SQVTM and ANQGSEA. CDR3 sequence (DNA): TGCAGCGTTGAAGGCGTTAAACTTGATGGGGACAGGAGCTCCTACAATGAGCAGTTCTTC. Its translation is CSVEGVKLDGDRSSYNEQFF.

On this clone itself: A much larger clone sits a single nucleotide away, making a read error possible. V and J are TRBV6-1 and TRBJ2-3; 8 bases map to TRBD2. CDR3 length: 14 amino acids. V dropped 4 bases and J dropped 1; count of bases not matched to a gene: 1. CDR1 is MNHNS, CDR2 SASEGT, per germline. CDR3 loop: CASSAAGGTDTQYF. The CDR3 DNA reads as TGTGCCAGCAGTGCAGCGGGAGGCACAGATACGCAGTATTTT.

The chain links TRBV29-1 to TRBJ1-1; possibly TRBD1 for D (5 bases). From germline, CDR1 is SQVTM and CDR2 ANQGSEA. The CDR3 is made up of 12 amino acids. With 4 bases removed from V and 6 bases from J, the gap between germline ends came to 12 bases. CDR3 nucleotide sequence: TGCAGCGTTGGGACAAGGTACGCTGAAGCTTTCTTT. Its translation is CSVGTRYAEAFF.

The chain recombines TRBV6-1 with TRBJ2-7, with D possibly TRBD1 on 7 matching bases. Germline CDR1 MNHNS, CDR2 SASEGT. CDR3 length equals 14 residues. V was cut by 4 bases and J by 6 bases, with 16 bases left in between. The CDR3 region has the DNA TGTGCCAGCAGTGGGCGGGACAGACCGGCCGAGCAGTACTTC. This gives the protein CASSGRDRPAEQYF.

The genes are TRBV7-6 and TRBJ2-7; D unresolved. The germline gives CDR1 SGHVS, CDR2 FNYEAQ. The CDR3 runs to 14 residues. The V gene lost 7 bases and the J gene lost 2 bases, with 15 bases spanning the gap. The CDR3 spells CASTTGPPTYEQYF. The CDR3 nucleotides are TGTGCCAGCACAACTGGTCCTCCCACCTACGAGCAGTACTTC.

The rearrangement links TRBV4-2 to TRBJ2-7, with 7 bases fitting TRBD2. Germline V gene data show CDR1 as LGHNA and CDR2 as YNFKEQ. The V gene end was trimmed by 1 base and the J gene end by 4 bases; junction bases not matched to a gene: 7. The CDR3 has 15 amino acids. In DNA form, the CDR3 reads TGTGCCAGCAGCCAAGGGGCGGGAGTAGGGTACGAGCAGTACTTC. Its protein product is CASSQGAGVGYEQYF.

The rearrangement uses TRBV29-1 and TRBJ2-7; 12 bases line up with TRBD2. Germline lookup yields CDR1 SQVTM and CDR2 ANQGSEA. This CDR3 region has 13 residues. Trimming cost V 6 bases and J 4 bases; bases outside gene matches: 4. CDR3 in amino acids: CSVPGTSGYEQYF. In DNA form, the CDR3 reads TGCAGCGTGCCCGGGACTAGCGGGTACGAGCAGTACTTC.

The chain couples TRBV27 to TRBJ2-7, with a weak D call TRBD2 (6 bases). The CDR3 covers 13 residues. The ends were cut back, 5 bases at V and 4 bases at J, with 12 bases in the middle. Germline loops: CDR1 MNHEY, CDR2 SMNVEV (reference sequence). CDR3 bases: TGTGCCAGCAGTCCGGGACTCACTTACGAGCAGTACTTC. As protein: CASSPGLTYEQYF.

The chain links TRBV7-9 to TRBJ2-1; 7 nucleotides align to TRBD2. The V gene end was trimmed by 4 bases and the J gene end by 6 bases; junction bases not matched to a gene: 9. The CDR3 is 15 amino acids. The germline CDR1 and CDR2 sequences are SEHNR and FQNEAQ (reference sequence). The CDR3 DNA is TGTGCCAGCAGCTACGTAGCGGGTCCGGCCAATGAGCAGTTCTTC. It is translated as CASSYVAGPANEQFF.

The chain links TRBV7-9 to TRBJ2-1; TRBD1 aligns across 8 bases. The V and J ends lost 5 bases and 4 bases, in that order; junction bases with no gene match: 7. This CDR3 region has 15 residues. Germline V gives CDR1 SEHNR, CDR2 FQNEAQ (reference sequence). In DNA, the CDR3 is TGTGCCAGCAGCGCCAAGGGGACAGGATACAATGAGCAGTTCTTC. Its translation: CASSAKGTGYNEQFF.

This sequence joins TRBV13 and TRBJ2-1; 12 nucleotides align to TRBD2. Germline values: CDR1 PRHDT, CDR2 FYEKMQ (reference sequence). CDR3 length equals 17 residues. V lost 5 bases and J lost 1; bases outside the gene matches: 6. The DNA of the CDR3 is TGTGCCAGCAGCCCGCCTCTAGCGGGAGGGTCCTACAATGAGCAGTTCTTC. Its translation: CASSPPLAGGSYNEQFF.

The CDR3 sequence is CASSLERGLSGYTF. The CDR3 DNA follows: TGTGCCAGCAGCCTGGAGAGGGGGCTGAGTGGCTACACCTTC. The chain is built from TRBV28 and TRBJ1-2; 7 nucleotides line up with TRBD1. The CDR3 is 14 residues long. V dropped 6 bases and J dropped 7; count of bases not matched to a gene: 11. The germline V gene encodes CDR1 MDHEN and CDR2 SYDVKM.

Concerning this clone: Germline is not matched at one junction end, which may reflect a read error. The chain couples TRBV7-2 to TRBJ2-7, with 9 bases that match TRBD2. Germline CDR1 reads SGHTA; CDR2 reads FQGNSA. The CDR3 runs to 14 residues. The CDR3 here is CASSPRRVAGETGF. The CDR3 DNA reads as TGTGCCAGCAGCCCCCGTCGGGTAGCGGGAGAGACCGGCTTC.

CDR3 in DNA: TGTGCCAGCAGCTTAGCGGGAGTCTACACAGATACGCAGTATTTT. Protein product: CASSLAGVYTDTQYF. The rearrangement joins TRBV11-2 to TRBJ2-3; D possibly corresponds to TRBD2 (6 bases). The CDR3 loop spans 15 amino acids. V dropped 1 base and J dropped 2 bases, with 10 bases sitting between them. The V gene's germline CDR1 is SGHAT and CDR2 FQNNGV.

The rearrangement links TRBV6-4 to TRBJ2-5, with D perhaps matching TRBD1 (8 bases). The ends were cut back, 5 bases at V and 2 bases at J, with 15 bases in the middle. Germline-derived CDR1 and CDR2 are MRHNA and SNTAGT. The CDR3 length is 15 residues. CDR3: CASSPGQGGQETQYF. The CDR3 DNA sequence: TGTGCCAGCAGTCCTGGACAGGGAGGGCAAGAGACCCAGTACTTC.

This sequence joins TRBV29-1 and TRBJ2-7; 8 positions match TRBD1. V gave up 2 bases and J gave up 4 bases; unmatched junction bases: 10. The CDR3 covers 15 residues. The germline V gene encodes CDR1 SQVTM and CDR2 ANQGSEA. The CDR3 protein is CSVERPWQGAYEQYF. The CDR3 nucleotides read TGCAGCGTTGAACGACCTTGGCAGGGGGCATACGAGCAGTACTTC.

The rearrangement uses TRBV19 and TRBJ2-1, with 10 nucleotides matching TRBD2. V lost 2 bases, J lost 6 bases, and 4 bases stayed unmatched. CDR3 size: 15 residues. Germline V CDR1 and CDR2: LNHDA, SQIVND (reference sequence). The CDR3 region has the DNA TGTGCCAGTAGTATAACTAGCGGGGCCCTCAATGAGCAGTTCTTC. As protein: CASSITSGALNEQFF.

The V call is TRBV2, the J call TRBJ1-4; TRBD1 matches 7 bases. J was trimmed by 4 bases and V by 6 bases; bases with no gene match: 8. The CDR3 runs to 15 residues. The germline V gene encodes CDR1 SNHLY and CDR2 FYNNEI. The CDR3 region has the DNA TGTGCCAGCAGCGGCATACAGGGGCTTAATGAAAAACTGTTTTTT. This codes for CASSGIQGLNEKLFF.